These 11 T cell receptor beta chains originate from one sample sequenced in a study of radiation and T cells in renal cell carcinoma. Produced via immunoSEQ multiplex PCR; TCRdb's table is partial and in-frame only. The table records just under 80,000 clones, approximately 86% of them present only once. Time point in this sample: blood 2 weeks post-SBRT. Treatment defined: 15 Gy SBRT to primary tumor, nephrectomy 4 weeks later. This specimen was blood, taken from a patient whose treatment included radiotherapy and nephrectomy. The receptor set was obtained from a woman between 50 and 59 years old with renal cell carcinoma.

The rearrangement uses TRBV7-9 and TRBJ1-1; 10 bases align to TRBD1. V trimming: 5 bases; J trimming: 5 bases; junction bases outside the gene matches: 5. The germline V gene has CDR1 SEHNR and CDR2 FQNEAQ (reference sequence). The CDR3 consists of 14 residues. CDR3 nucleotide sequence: TGTGCCAGCAGCCCCGGACAGGGGGTGACTGAAGCTTTCTTT. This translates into CASSPGQGVTEAFF. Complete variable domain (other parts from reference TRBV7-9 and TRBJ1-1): DTGVSQNPRHKITKRGQNVTFRCDPISEHNRLYWYRQTLGQGPEFLTYFQNEAQLEKSRLLSDRFSAERPKGSFSTLEIQRTEQGDSAMYLCASSPGQGVTEAFFGQGTRLTVV.

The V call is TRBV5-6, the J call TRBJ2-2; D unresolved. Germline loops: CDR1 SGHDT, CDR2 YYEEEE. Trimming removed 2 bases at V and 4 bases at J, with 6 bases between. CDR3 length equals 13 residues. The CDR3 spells CASSLGATGELFF. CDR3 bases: TGTGCCAGCAGCTTAGGCGCCACCGGGGAGCTGTTTTTT. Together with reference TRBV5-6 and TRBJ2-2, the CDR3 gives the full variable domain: DAGVTQSPTHLIKTRGQQVTLRCSPKSGHDTVSWYQQALGQGPQFIFQYYEEEERQRGNFPDRFSGHQFPNYSSELNVNALLLGDSALYLCASSLGATGELFFGEGSRLTVL.

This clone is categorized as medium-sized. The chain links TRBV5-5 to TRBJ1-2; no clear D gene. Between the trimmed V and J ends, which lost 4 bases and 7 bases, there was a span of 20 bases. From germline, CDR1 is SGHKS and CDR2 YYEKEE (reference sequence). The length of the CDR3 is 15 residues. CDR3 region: CASSPVPWFLGGYTF. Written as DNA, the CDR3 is TGTGCCAGCAGCCCGGTTCCCTGGTTCTTAGGTGGCTACACCTTC.

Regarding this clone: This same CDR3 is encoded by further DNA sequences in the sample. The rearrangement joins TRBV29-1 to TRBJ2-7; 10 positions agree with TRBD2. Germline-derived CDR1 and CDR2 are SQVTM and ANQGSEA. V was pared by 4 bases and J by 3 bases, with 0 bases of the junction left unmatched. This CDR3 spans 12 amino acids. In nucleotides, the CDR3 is TGCAGCGTTGCTAGCGGGAGCTACGAGCAGTACTTC. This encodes CSVASGSYEQYF.

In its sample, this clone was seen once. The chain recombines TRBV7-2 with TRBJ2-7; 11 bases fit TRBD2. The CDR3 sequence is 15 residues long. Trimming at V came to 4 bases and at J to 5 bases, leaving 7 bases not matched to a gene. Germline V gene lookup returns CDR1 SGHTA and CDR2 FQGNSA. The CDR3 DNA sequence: TGTGCCAGCAGCTCAGTAGCGGGAGGGAGCAACGAGCAGTACTTC. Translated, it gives CASSSVAGGSNEQYF.

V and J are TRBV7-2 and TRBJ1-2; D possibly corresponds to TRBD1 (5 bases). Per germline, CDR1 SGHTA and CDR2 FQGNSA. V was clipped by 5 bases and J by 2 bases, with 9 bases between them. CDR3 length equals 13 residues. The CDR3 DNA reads TGTGCCAGCAGCCAGGGACGGAACTATGGCTACACCTTC. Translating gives CASSQGRNYGYTF.

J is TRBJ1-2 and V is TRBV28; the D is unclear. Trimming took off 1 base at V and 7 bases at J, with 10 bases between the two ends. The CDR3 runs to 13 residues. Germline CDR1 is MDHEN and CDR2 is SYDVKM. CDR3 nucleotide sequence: TGTGCCAGCAGTTTATTGGGGTGGGGTGGCTACACCTTC. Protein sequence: CASSLLGWGGYTF.

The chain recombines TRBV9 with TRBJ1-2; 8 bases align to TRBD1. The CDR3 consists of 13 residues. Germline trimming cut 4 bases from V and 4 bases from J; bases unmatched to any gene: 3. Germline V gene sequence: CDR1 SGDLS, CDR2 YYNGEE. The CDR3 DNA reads TGTGCCAGCAGCTCCGACAGGGGCTATGGCTACACCTTC. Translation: CASSSDRGYGYTF.

DNA of the CDR3: TGTGCCATCAGTGAGTACACCCGGACTGAAGCTTTCTTT. It codes for CAISEYTRTEAFF. The V call is TRBV10-3, the J call TRBJ1-1; D is undetermined. Germline-derived CDR1 and CDR2 are ENHRY and SYGVKD. The CDR3 sequence is 13 residues long. Trimming removed 1 base at V and 5 bases at J, with 8 bases between.

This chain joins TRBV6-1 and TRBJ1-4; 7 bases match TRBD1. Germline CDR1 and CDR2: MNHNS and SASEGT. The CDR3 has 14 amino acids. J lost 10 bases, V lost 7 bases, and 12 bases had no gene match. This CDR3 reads CASTGQVLQSKLFF. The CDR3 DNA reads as TGTGCCAGCACTGGACAGGTCCTCCAATCAAAACTGTTTTTT.

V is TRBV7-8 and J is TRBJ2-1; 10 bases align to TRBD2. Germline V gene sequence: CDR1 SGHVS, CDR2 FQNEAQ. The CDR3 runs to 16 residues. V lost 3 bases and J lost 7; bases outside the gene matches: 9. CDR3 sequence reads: CASSLTSGGAENEQFF. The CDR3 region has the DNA TGTGCCAGCAGCTTGACCAGCGGGGGGGCCGAAAATGAGCAGTTCTTC.